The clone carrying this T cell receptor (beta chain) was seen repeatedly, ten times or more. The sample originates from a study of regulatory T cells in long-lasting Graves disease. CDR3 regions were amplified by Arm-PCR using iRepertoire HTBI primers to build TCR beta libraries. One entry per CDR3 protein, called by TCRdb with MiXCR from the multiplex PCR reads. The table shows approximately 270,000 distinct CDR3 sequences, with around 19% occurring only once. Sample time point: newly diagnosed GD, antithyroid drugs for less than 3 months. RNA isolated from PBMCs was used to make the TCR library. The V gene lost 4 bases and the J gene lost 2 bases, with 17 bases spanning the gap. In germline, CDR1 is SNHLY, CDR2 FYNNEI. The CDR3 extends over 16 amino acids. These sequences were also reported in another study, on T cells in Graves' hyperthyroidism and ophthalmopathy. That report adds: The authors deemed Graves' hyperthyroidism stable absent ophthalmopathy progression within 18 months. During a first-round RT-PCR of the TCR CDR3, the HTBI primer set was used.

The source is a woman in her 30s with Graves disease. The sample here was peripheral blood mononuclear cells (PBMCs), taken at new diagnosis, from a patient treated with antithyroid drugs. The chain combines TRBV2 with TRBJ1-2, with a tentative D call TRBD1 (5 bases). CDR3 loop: CASSVQVRVTNYGYTF. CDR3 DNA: TGTGCCAGCAGTGTTCAGGTCAGGGTGACGAACTATGGCTACACCTTC.